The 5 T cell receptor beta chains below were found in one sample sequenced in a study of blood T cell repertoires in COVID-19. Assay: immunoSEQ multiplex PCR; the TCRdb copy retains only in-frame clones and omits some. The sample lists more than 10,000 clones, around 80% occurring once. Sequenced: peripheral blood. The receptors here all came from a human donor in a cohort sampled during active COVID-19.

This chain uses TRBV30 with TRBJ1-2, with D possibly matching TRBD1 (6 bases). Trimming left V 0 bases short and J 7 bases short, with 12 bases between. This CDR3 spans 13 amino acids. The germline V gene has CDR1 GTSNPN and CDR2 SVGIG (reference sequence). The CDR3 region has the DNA TGTGCCTGGAGTGTACGGGGGGGCGTTGGCTACACCTTC. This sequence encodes CAWSVRGGVGYTF.

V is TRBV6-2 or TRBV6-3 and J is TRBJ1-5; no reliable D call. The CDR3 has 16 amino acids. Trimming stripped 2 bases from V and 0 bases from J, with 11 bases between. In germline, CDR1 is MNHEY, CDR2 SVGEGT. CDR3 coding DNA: TGTGCCAGCAGTTACACCTACTCCGATAGCAATCAGCCCCAGCATTTT. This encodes CASSYTYSDSNQPQHF.

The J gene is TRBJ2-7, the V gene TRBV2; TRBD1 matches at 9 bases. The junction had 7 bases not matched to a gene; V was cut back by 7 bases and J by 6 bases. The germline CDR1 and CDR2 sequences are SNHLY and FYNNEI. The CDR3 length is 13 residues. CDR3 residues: CASTGTGTSEQYF. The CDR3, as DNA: TGTGCCAGCACCGGGACAGGGACCAGCGAGCAGTACTTC.

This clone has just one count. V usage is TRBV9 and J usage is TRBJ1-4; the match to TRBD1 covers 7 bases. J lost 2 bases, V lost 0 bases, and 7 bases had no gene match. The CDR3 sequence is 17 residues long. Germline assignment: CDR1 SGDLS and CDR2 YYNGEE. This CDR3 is CASSVGAGGYTNEKLFF. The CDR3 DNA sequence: TGTGCCAGCAGCGTAGGGGCAGGGGGGTATACTAATGAAAAACTGTTTTTT. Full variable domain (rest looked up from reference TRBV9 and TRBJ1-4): DSGVTQTPKHLITATGQRVTLRCSPRSGDLSVYWYQQSLDQGLQFLIQYYNGEERAKGNILERFSAQQFPDLHSELNLSSLELGDSALYFCASSVGAGGYTNEKLFFGSGTQLSVL.

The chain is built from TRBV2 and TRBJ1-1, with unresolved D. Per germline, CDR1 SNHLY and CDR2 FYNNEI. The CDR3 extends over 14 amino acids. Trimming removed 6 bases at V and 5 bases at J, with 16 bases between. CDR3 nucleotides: TGTGCCAGCAGCCAACAGACCTTTGGGACTGAAGCTTTCTTT. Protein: CASSQQTFGTEAFF.